These 30 T cell receptor beta chains share one sample of origin, sequenced in a study of blood T cell repertoires in COVID-19. Clones were sequenced by immunoSEQ multiplex PCR, and TCRdb holds only the in-frame ones, with some missing. The sample consists of under 250,000 clones, approximately 83% of them appearing once. The specimen sequenced was peripheral blood. The receptors stem from a woman between 40 and 55 years old with active or convalescent COVID-19.

The chain carries TRBV7-3 and TRBJ2-3, with TRBD2 as a possible D gene (6 bases). CDR1 is SGHTA and CDR2 is FQGTGA in the germline V gene. The V end was cut by 5 bases, the J end by 1 base, with 10 bases between. This CDR3 comprises 14 residues. The CDR3, as DNA: TGTGCCAGCAGCCCGTGGGGGGGCACAGATACGCAGTATTTT. Its translation: CASSPWGGTDTQYF.

This sequence joins TRBV7-9 and TRBJ2-3; TRBD2 aligns across 10 bases. Germline lookup yields CDR1 SEHNR and CDR2 FQNEAQ (reference sequence). The CDR3 totals 18 residues. J lost 2 bases, V lost 1 base, and 9 bases had no gene match. In DNA, the CDR3 is TGTGCCAGCAGCTTAGAACCCGCTAGCGGGAGACCCACAGATACGCAGTATTTT. Translated: CASSLEPASGRPTDTQYF.

The gene calls are TRBV7-9 and TRBJ1-4, with 9 nucleotides matching TRBD1. This CDR3 comprises 16 residues. The ends lost 0 bases at V and 2 bases at J; junction bases unmatched: 1. The V gene's germline CDR1 is SEHNR and CDR2 FQNEAQ (reference sequence). CDR3 loop: CASSLAGQGTNEKLFF. The CDR3 nucleotides read TGTGCCAGCAGCTTAGCAGGACAGGGGACTAATGAAAAACTGTTTTTT.

The CDR3: CASSWSREETQYF. As DNA, the CDR3 is TGTGCCAGCAGTTGGTCACGGGAAGAGACCCAGTACTTC. V gene TRBV6-2 or TRBV6-3 combines with J gene TRBJ2-5; D is uncertain. Trimming shortened V by 4 bases and J by 3 bases, and 9 bases separated the two germline ends. Germline CDR1 MNHEY, CDR2 SVGEGT. The CDR3 length is 13 residues.

This clone was detected only a few times. V and J are TRBV7-3 and TRBJ2-7, with TRBD2 matching over 10 bases. CDR3 size: 15 residues. CDR1 is SGHTA and CDR2 is FQGTGA in the germline V gene. After removal of 5 bases from V and 3 bases from J, the junction contained 7 bases not matched to a gene. CDR3 loop: CASSKTSGDLYEQYF. The DNA of the CDR3 is TGTGCCAGCAGCAAAACTAGCGGGGATCTCTACGAGCAGTACTTC.

V gene TRBV30 combines with J gene TRBJ1-2, with 8 nucleotides matching TRBD1. The CDR3 runs to 16 residues. CDR1 GTSNPN and CDR2 SVGIG come from the germline V gene (reference sequence). With V trimmed by 3 bases and J by 0 bases, 9 bases remained unmatched. The CDR3 is CAWRRPGGASNYGYTF. CDR3 DNA: TGTGCCTGGAGAAGGCCAGGGGGCGCGTCTAACTATGGCTACACCTTC.

This clone was detected once. The V and J genes are TRBV11-3 and TRBJ2-7; D is unresolved. V was cut by 5 bases and J by 3 bases, with 5 bases left in between. This CDR3 has 11 residues. Germline values: CDR1 SGHNT, CDR2 YENEEA. CDR3 amino acids: CASSLNYEQYF. CDR3 DNA: TGTGCCAGCAGCCTAAACTACGAGCAGTACTTC.

The V call is TRBV19, the J call TRBJ1-1; 8 positions agree with TRBD1. Unmatched junction bases numbered 6, after V lost 5 bases and J lost 4 bases. The CDR3 covers 14 residues. Germline-derived CDR1 and CDR2 are LNHDA and SQIVND (reference sequence). The CDR3 is CASSDQGAGTEAFF. As DNA, the CDR3 is TGTGCCAGTAGTGATCAGGGGGCGGGCACTGAAGCTTTCTTT.

V gene TRBV5-1 combines with J gene TRBJ2-1; 14 bases are shared with TRBD2. V shed 3 bases, J shed 7 bases, and the junction held 18 bases outside the gene matches. CDR1 SGHRS and CDR2 YFSETQ come from the germline V gene. The CDR3 length is 20 residues. CDR3: CASSWERTSGRLNLKNEQFF. The CDR3 DNA follows: TGCGCCAGCAGCTGGGAGAGGACTAGCGGGAGGCTGAACCTAAAAAATGAGCAGTTCTTC. Complete variable domain (other parts from reference TRBV5-1 and TRBJ2-1): KAGVTQTPRYLIKTRGQQVTLSCSPISGHRSVSWYQQTPGQGLQFLFEYFSETQRNKGNFPGRFSGRQFSNSRSEMNVSTLELGDSALYLCASSWERTSGRLNLKNEQFFGPGTRLTVL.

The rearrangement uses TRBV7-6 and TRBJ2-7; D is ambiguous. The CDR3 spans 13 residues. Looked up from germline, CDR1 is SGHVS and CDR2 is FNYEAQ. V was clipped by 4 bases and J by 7 bases, with 14 bases between them. The CDR3 is CASSWQEGSEQYF. CDR3 DNA: TGTGCCAGCAGCTGGCAGGAAGGTTCTGAGCAGTACTTC.

This chain joins TRBV19 and TRBJ1-6; D possibly corresponds to TRBD1 (5 bases). The V gene's germline CDR1 is LNHDA and CDR2 SQIVND (reference sequence). V was pared by 6 bases and J by 10 bases, with 16 bases between. This CDR3 has 14 amino acids. The CDR3 reads CASRIVVSGSPLHF. DNA for the CDR3: TGTGCCAGTAGAATCGTCGTGTCAGGGTCACCCCTCCACTTT. The full variable domain, with the rest looked up from reference TRBV19 and TRBJ1-6, is DGGITQSPKYLFRKEGQNVTLSCEQNLNHDAMYWYRQDPGQGLRLIYYSQIVNDFQKGDIAEGYSVSREKKESFPLTVTSAQKNPTAFYLCASRIVVSGSPLHFGNGTRLTVT.

The J gene is TRBJ2-3, the V gene TRBV2, with 13 bases that match TRBD2. Per the germline V gene, CDR1 is SNHLY and CDR2 is FYNNEI. The CDR3 loop spans 16 amino acids. Trimming removed 9 bases from V and 0 bases from J; junction bases left unmatched: 6. The chain's CDR3 is CASAGTSGKSTDTQYF. CDR3 in DNA: TGTGCCAGTGCCGGGACTAGCGGGAAGAGCACAGATACGCAGTATTTT.

This chain joins TRBV3-1 (or the pseudogene TRBV3-2) and TRBJ2-6; D gene unclear. The V end lost 1 base, the J end lost 0 bases, and 10 bases lay between the germline ends. Germline values: CDR1 LGHDT, CDR2 YNNKEL (reference sequence). The CDR3 sequence is 17 residues long. DNA for the CDR3: TGTGCCAGCAGCCAAGGTGTGCGGAACTCTGGGGCCAACGTCCTGACTTTC. It yields the protein CASSQGVRNSGANVLTF.

The chain uses TRBV5-1 and TRBJ1-2; 7 bases are a match to TRBD1. V shed 2 bases and J 4 bases; nucleotides not matched to a gene: 5. The CDR3 spans 14 residues. Germline V CDR1 and CDR2: SGHRS, YFSETQ. CDR3: CASSLEGQSYGYTF. The CDR3 coding sequence is TGCGCCAGCAGCTTAGAGGGACAGAGCTATGGCTACACCTTC.

As DNA, the CDR3 is TGTGCCAGCAGCAAAGGGAGGGTACTAGCGGGATTCCACACAGATACGCAGTATTTT. Protein product: CASSKGRVLAGFHTDTQYF. The chain couples TRBV21-1 to TRBJ2-3; the tabulated D call, TRBD2, remains unverified against the DNA. TRBV21-1 is marked as a pseudogene. The length of the CDR3 is 19 residues.

J is TRBJ1-4 and V is TRBV7-2; possible D gene TRBD1, 6 bases. Germline V CDR1 and CDR2: SGHTA, FQGNSA. The CDR3 totals 15 residues. Trimming took 2 bases from V and 7 from J, leaving 14 bases between them. CDR3 bases: TGTGCCAGCAGCTTAATGGGGGCGCGTGGTGAAAAACTGTTTTTT. Translated, it gives CASSLMGARGEKLFF. Full variable domain (remainder filled in from reference TRBV7-2 and TRBJ1-4): GAGVSQSPSNKVTEKGKDVELRCDPISGHTALYWYRQSLGQGLEFLIYFQGNSAPDKSGLPSDRFSAERTGGSVSTLTIQRTQQEDSAVYLCASSLMGARGEKLFFGSGTQLSVL.

CDR3 sequence (DNA): TGTGCCAGTAGTCTTAACAGGGGTACTGAAGCTTTCTTT. Protein product: CASSLNRGTEAFF. The rearrangement joins TRBV19 to TRBJ1-1; 7 bases map to TRBD1. V dropped 5 bases and J dropped 5; count of bases not matched to a gene: 5. The germline gives CDR1 LNHDA, CDR2 SQIVND (reference sequence). The CDR3 covers 13 residues.

The chain links TRBV19 to TRBJ2-4; D is unresolved. With 4 bases removed from V and 6 bases from J, the gap between germline ends came to 4 bases. The CDR3 has 11 residues. Germline assignment: CDR1 LNHDA and CDR2 SQIVND (reference sequence). DNA for the CDR3: TGTGCCAGTAGTAGCGGAAACATTCAGTACTTC. This translates into CASSSGNIQYF.

The CDR3 DNA follows: TGCGCCAGCAGCTTTATGGGCCAGTACGATGAAAAACTGTTTTTT. The encoded protein is CASSFMGQYDEKLFF. The chain is built from TRBV5-1 and TRBJ1-4; D is ambiguous. Trimming shortened V by 2 bases and J by 6 bases, and 14 bases separated the two germline ends. From germline, CDR1 is SGHRS and CDR2 YFSETQ. The CDR3 is 15 residues long.

The DNA of the CDR3 is TGTGCCAGCAGCGCCGGACTAGCGGATTACGAGCAGTACTTC. Translating gives CASSAGLADYEQYF. This chain links TRBV9 with TRBJ2-7; 10 bases match TRBD2. The CDR3 loop spans 14 amino acids. Losses at the gene ends were 3 bases for V and 4 bases for J; bases not matched to a gene: 4. Germline values: CDR1 SGDLS, CDR2 YYNGEE.

The chain recombines TRBV9 with TRBJ1-2, with 7 bases fitting TRBD1. The ends lost 0 bases at V and 6 bases at J; junction bases unmatched: 8. This CDR3 has 15 residues. The germline gives CDR1 SGDLS, CDR2 YYNGEE. This CDR3 reads CASSVDPTGSNGYTF. The CDR3, as DNA: TGTGCCAGCAGCGTAGACCCGACAGGGAGTAATGGCTACACCTTC.

The rearrangement joins TRBV6-6 to TRBJ2-5, with TRBD2 matching over 9 bases. The CDR3 has 16 amino acids. Losses at the gene ends were 0 bases for V and 5 bases for J; bases not matched to a gene: 7. The germline CDR1 and CDR2 sequences are MNHNY and SVGAGI (reference sequence). The CDR3 protein is CASSYSSGRRRETQYF. CDR3 in DNA: TGTGCCAGCAGTTACTCGAGCGGGAGGAGGCGGGAGACCCAGTACTTC.

The V gene is TRBV30, the J gene TRBJ1-1; no clear D gene. Trimming shortened V by 0 bases and J by 5 bases, and 16 bases separated the two germline ends. The CDR3 spans 15 residues. Germline V lookup: CDR1 GTSNPN, CDR2 SVGIG (reference sequence). This CDR3 reads CAWSVWQERRTEAFF. The CDR3 DNA reads TGTGCCTGGAGTGTTTGGCAGGAAAGGCGAACTGAAGCTTTCTTT.

This clone was counted once. The chain joins TRBV4-2 to TRBJ2-7, with no clear D. The V gene's germline CDR1 is LGHNA and CDR2 YNFKEQ. There are 15 residues in the CDR3. With 0 bases removed from V and 3 bases from J, the gap between germline ends came to 12 bases. In DNA, the CDR3 is TGTGCCAGCAGCCAAGATGCTAGTCATAACTACGAGCAGTACTTC. This gives the protein CASSQDASHNYEQYF.

V and J are TRBV2 and TRBJ1-5, with D unclear. The germline V gene encodes CDR1 SNHLY and CDR2 FYNNEI. This CDR3 comprises 16 residues. V lost 2 bases, J lost 7 bases, and 18 bases lay in between. The CDR3 loop reads CASSELGRGKGQPQHF. CDR3 sequence (DNA): TGTGCCAGCAGTGAACTGGGAAGAGGGAAAGGACAGCCCCAGCATTTT. The full variable domain, in which reference TRBV2 and TRBJ1-5 provide the parts outside the CDR3, is EPEVTQTPSHQVTQMGQEVILRCVPISNHLYFYWYRQILGQKVEFLVSFYNNEISEKSEIFDDQFSVERPDGSNFTLKIRSTKLEDSAMYFCASSELGRGKGQPQHFGDGTRLSIL.

The J gene is TRBJ2-3, the V gene TRBV19, with 11 positions matching TRBD1. This CDR3 is 15 amino acids long. Germline CDR1 LNHDA, CDR2 SQIVND (reference sequence). Trimming took 5 bases from V and 0 from J; bases not matched to a gene: 1. The CDR3 DNA is TGTGCCAGTAGTGGACAGGGGGCGAGCACAGATACGCAGTATTTT. Its translation is CASSGQGASTDTQYF.

The V and J genes are TRBV5-4 and TRBJ1-1, with TRBD1 matching over 9 bases. With V trimmed by 2 bases and J by 6 bases, 8 bases remained unmatched. CDR1 SGHNT and CDR2 YYREEE come from the germline V gene (reference sequence). This CDR3 spans 15 amino acids. The CDR3 here is CASSFRDRDLSEAFF. As DNA, the CDR3 is TGTGCCAGCAGCTTTCGGGACAGGGATCTGTCTGAAGCTTTCTTT.

This sequence joins TRBV4-1 and TRBJ2-2; a possible D gene is TRBD2 (6 bases). V was trimmed by 5 bases and J by 1 base, leaving 17 bases between them. The CDR3 consists of 17 residues. CDR1 and CDR2 (germline): MGHRA, YSYEKL. Here the CDR3 DNA reads TGCGCCAGCAGCACCCGGAGGGTAGGGATGAACACCGGGGAGCTGTTTTTT. This translates into CASSTRRVGMNTGELFF.

The rearrangement links TRBV3-1 (or the pseudogene TRBV3-2) to TRBJ2-2; 11 nucleotides align to TRBD1. Germline CDR1 LGHDT, CDR2 YNNKEL (reference sequence). This CDR3 contains 15 residues. V dropped 4 bases and J dropped 4; count of bases not matched to a gene: 2. In DNA form, the CDR3 reads TGTGCCAGCAGCCCCGGGACAGGGGGCACCGGGGAGCTGTTTTTT. Translating gives CASSPGTGGTGELFF.

This clone was detected a few times. J is TRBJ1-2 and V is TRBV30; D possibly corresponds to TRBD1 (6 bases). The V gene lost 3 bases and the J gene lost 4 bases, with 18 bases spanning the gap. Looked up from germline, CDR1 is GTSNPN and CDR2 is SVGIG (reference sequence). CDR3 length equals 15 residues. The CDR3 here is CAWSEAGGGGYGYTF. In DNA form, the CDR3 reads TGTGCCTGGAGCGAGGCCGGCGGGGGCGGCTATGGCTACACCTTC.